The 5 T cell receptor beta chains below come from one sample, sequenced in a study of CD8+ T cells in alopecia areata. RNA was extracted and reverse transcribed into cDNA as the sequencing template. TCRdb's table, derived via immunoSEQ multiplex PCR, lists solely in-frame clones and lacks some. Of about 170,000 clones listed, 67% were seen once; the top ten hold about an eighth. The sample consisted of CD8+ T cells sorted from blood, taken at week 0. The receptors here all came from a human donor with alopecia areata.

The chain has TRBV5-1 and TRBJ2-5; TRBD1 agrees at 7 bases. Germline-derived CDR1 and CDR2 are SGHRS and YFSETQ. The trim removed 1 base at V and 2 bases at J, leaving 5 bases unmatched. The CDR3 is made up of 15 amino acids. CDR3 sequence (DNA): TGCGCCAGCAGCTTGTACGGGGACAGACAAGAGACCCAGTACTTC. It specifies CASSLYGDRQETQYF.

The chain couples TRBV9 to TRBJ2-1; D may be TRBD1 (5 bases). V lost 2 bases, J lost 2 bases, and 11 bases lay in between. The CDR3 is made up of 15 amino acids. Germline V gene sequence: CDR1 SGDLS, CDR2 YYNGEE. CDR3 sequence reads: CASSVRVDTYNEQFF. In DNA, the CDR3 is TGTGCCAGCAGCGTCAGGGTTGACACCTACAATGAGCAGTTCTTC.

This clone was observed a handful of times. This chain uses TRBV5-1 with TRBJ2-1; weak D call: TRBD2 (6 bases). There are 15 residues in the CDR3. Germline-derived CDR1 and CDR2 are SGHRS and YFSETQ. V lost 0 bases, J lost 6 bases, and 13 bases lay in between. The CDR3 bases are TGCGCCAGCAGCTTGGGTGGTAGCGGATCCAATGAGCAGTTCTTC. Its translation: CASSLGGSGSNEQFF.

The chain recombines TRBV7-2 with TRBJ2-7; D is ambiguous. The V end was cut by 5 bases, the J end by 2 bases, with 13 bases between. The CDR3 totals 14 residues. CDR1 and CDR2 (germline): SGHTA, FQGNSA. Here the CDR3 reads CASSHTRMPYEQYF. The CDR3 DNA sequence: TGTGCCAGCAGCCATACCCGCATGCCCTACGAGCAGTACTTC.

The rearrangement uses TRBV27 and TRBJ2-5; D possibly matches TRBD1 or TRBD2 (5 bases each). This CDR3 has 11 residues. Germline lookup yields CDR1 MNHEY and CDR2 SMNVEV (reference sequence). V was cut by 11 bases and J by 5 bases, with 12 bases left in between. The CDR3 spells CASFWGETQYF. The CDR3 region has the DNA TGTGCCTCCTTCTGGGGGGAGACCCAGTACTTC.